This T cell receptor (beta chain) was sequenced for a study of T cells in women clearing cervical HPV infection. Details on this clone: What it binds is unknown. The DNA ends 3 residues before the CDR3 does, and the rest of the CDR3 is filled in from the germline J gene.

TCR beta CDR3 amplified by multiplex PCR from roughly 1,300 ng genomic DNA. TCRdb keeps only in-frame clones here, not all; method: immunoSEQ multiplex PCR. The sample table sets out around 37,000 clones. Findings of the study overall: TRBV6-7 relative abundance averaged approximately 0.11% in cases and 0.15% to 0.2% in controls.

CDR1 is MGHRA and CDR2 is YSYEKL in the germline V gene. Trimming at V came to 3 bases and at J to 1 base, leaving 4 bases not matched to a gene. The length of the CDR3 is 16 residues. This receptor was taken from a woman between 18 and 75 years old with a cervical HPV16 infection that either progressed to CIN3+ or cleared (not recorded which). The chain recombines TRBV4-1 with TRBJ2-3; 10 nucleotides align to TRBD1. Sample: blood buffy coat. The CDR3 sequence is CASSQTGTGGTDTQYF. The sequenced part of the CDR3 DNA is TGCGCCAGCAGCCAGACTGGGACAGGGGGCACAGATACG.